Below are 21 T cell receptor beta chains sequenced from a single sample in a study of regulatory T cells in long-lasting Graves disease. Researchers made TCR beta libraries by using iRepertoire HTBI primers and running Arm-PCR on CDR3 regions. Via MiXCR, TCRdb re-called the multiplex PCR reads, giving one row per CDR3 protein. Counted here are about 240,000 distinct CDR3 sequences, 20% occurring once; the ten biggest clones make up approximately 15%. This sample's time point: newly diagnosed GD, antithyroid drugs for less than 3 months. With RNA extracted from PBMCs as input, the TCR library was made. Sequenced here: peripheral blood mononuclear cells (PBMCs), sampled at new diagnosis, from a patient treated with antithyroid drugs. The receptors shown here come from a female donor with Graves disease.

In the case of this clonotype: A junction end diverges from the germline sequence, so it may reflect a read error. The chain couples TRBV11-2 to TRBJ2-1, with 7 bases aligning to TRBD2. Germline-derived CDR1 and CDR2 are SGHAT and FQNNGV. The CDR3 is 11 residues long. For the CDR3, the DNA is TGTGCCAGCAGTCGGAGCGGGAAGGTTGTGTTC. It is translated as CASSRSGKVVF.

The V call is TRBV19, the J call TRBJ1-5; D is undetermined. The CDR3 contains 14 residues. Germline CDR1 LNHDA, CDR2 SQIVND (reference sequence). The germline V and J ends were trimmed by 6 bases and 4 bases, with 13 bases remaining between them. CDR3 sequence (DNA): TGTGCCAGTAGAACGGGCACCTTAAATCAGCCCCAGCATTTT. It yields the protein CASRTGTLNQPQHF.

This clonotype was picked up a small number of times. The V gene is TRBV20-1, the J gene TRBJ2-7; 7 nucleotides agree with TRBD2. V trimming: 4 bases; J trimming: 2 bases; junction bases outside the gene matches: 8. This CDR3 has 14 residues. Germline V gene data show CDR1 as DFQATT and CDR2 as SNEGSKA (reference sequence). CDR3 DNA sequence: TGCAGTGCTATCAAGGGGAGGGCTACCTACGAGCAGTACTTC. It is translated as CSAIKGRATYEQYF.

Of note for this clonotype: It may be a read error: a sequence one base away is much more abundant. The CDR3 DNA reads as TGTGCCAGCCACCAAATCGGGGACGGGGAGCTGTTTTTT. The encoded protein is CASHQIGDGELFF. The rearrangement links TRBV7-9 to TRBJ2-2, with D maybe TRBD2 (5 bases). The CDR3 is 13 amino acids. V was cut by 8 bases and J by 7 bases, with 14 bases left in between. The germline V gene encodes CDR1 SEHNR and CDR2 FQNEAQ (reference sequence).

The chain couples TRBV5-4 to TRBJ2-3; no reliable D call. The CDR3 loop spans 13 amino acids. CDR1 SGHNT and CDR2 YYREEE come from the germline V gene (reference sequence). V was cut by 6 bases and J by 3 bases, with 11 bases left in between. The CDR3 DNA follows: TGTGCCAGCAAGCTTAAGGGTACAGATACGCAGTATTTT. This encodes CASKLKGTDTQYF.

This clonotype was observed a handful of times. The chain has TRBV29-1 and TRBJ2-1; 7 bases line up with TRBD2. The CDR3 extends over 13 amino acids. After removal of 4 bases from V and 6 bases from J, the junction contained 6 bases not matched to a gene. Germline V gene lookup returns CDR1 SQVTM and CDR2 ANQGSEA. CDR3 sequence: CSVGTRWGNEQFF. As DNA, the CDR3 is TGCAGCGTTGGGACTAGGTGGGGCAATGAGCAGTTCTTC.

This clonotype was recorded many times. This chain joins TRBV20-1 and TRBJ2-7; D may be TRBD1 (5 bases). V lost 7 bases and J lost 2, with 18 bases in between. Germline V gene sequence: CDR1 DFQATT, CDR2 SNEGSKA (reference sequence). CDR3 size: 14 residues. This CDR3 is CSGIATGSTYEQYF. The CDR3, as DNA: TGCAGTGGGATTGCTACAGGCTCTACCTACGAGCAGTACTTC.

To note about this clonotype: A far larger clone lies a single base away; this is likely a read error. V is TRBV7-3 and J is TRBJ2-3, with a tentative D call TRBD2 (5 bases). The length of the CDR3 is 18 residues. CDR1 and CDR2 (germline): SGHTA, FQGTGA. Trimming removed 5 bases from V and 2 bases from J, with 23 bases in between. The CDR3 loop is CASSPRRPSRSYTDTQYF. In nucleotides, the CDR3 is TGTGCCAGCAGCCCCAGGCGGCCTAGCAGGTCCTACACAGATACGCAGTATTTT.

This clonotype was recorded many times. This chain uses TRBV10-3 with TRBJ1-5; possibly TRBD1 for D (5 bases). Trimming pared 3 bases from V and 7 bases from J, leaving 7 bases between. This CDR3 has 12 residues. Per germline, CDR1 ENHRY and CDR2 SYGVKD. As DNA, the CDR3 is TGTGCCATCAGTGAAGGGACCCAGCCCCAGCATTTT. It specifies CAISEGTQPQHF.

In its sample, this clonotype was seen many times. The rearrangement links TRBV15 to TRBJ2-3; tentatively, D is TRBD1 or TRBD2 (5 bases each). V was cut by 0 bases and J by 8 bases, with 9 bases left in between. Germline assignment: CDR1 LNHNV and CDR2 YYDKDF (reference sequence). There are 13 residues in the CDR3. The CDR3 region has the DNA TGTGCCACCAGCAGAGACCCGGGACCTACGCAGTATTTT. It yields the protein CATSRDPGPTQYF. Filled out from reference TRBV15 and TRBJ2-3, the complete variable domain reads DAMVIQNPRYQVTQFGKPVTLSCSQTLNHNVMYWYQQKSSQAPKLLFHYYDKDFNNEADTPDNFQSRRPNTSFCFLDIRSPGLGDTAMYLCATSRDPGPTQYFGPGTRLTVL.

V usage is TRBV5-1 and J usage is TRBJ1-1, with D maybe TRBD1 (5 bases). CDR1 is SGHRS, CDR2 YFSETQ, per germline. Trimming cost V 4 bases and J 10 bases, with 20 bases left between them. The CDR3 totals 14 residues. The CDR3 protein is CASSLGGVALGAFF. The CDR3 DNA reads TGCGCCAGCAGCCTGGGGGGTGTGGCTCTTGGAGCTTTCTTT. The full variable domain, its missing parts supplied by reference TRBV5-1 and TRBJ1-1, is KAGVTQTPRYLIKTRGQQVTLSCSPISGHRSVSWYQQTPGQGLQFLFEYFSETQRNKGNFPGRFSGRQFSNSRSEMNVSTLELGDSALYLCASSLGGVALGAFFGQGTRLTVV.

Note on this clonotype: A clone one base away is much larger, so this may be a read error. CDR3 amino acids: CASSLIHPTTNEKLFF. CDR3 in DNA: TGTGCCAGCAGTTTAATCCACCCCACAACTAATGAAAAACTGTTTTTT. The chain combines TRBV28 with TRBJ1-4; no clear D gene. Germline V lookup: CDR1 MDHEN, CDR2 SYDVKM. The CDR3 covers 16 residues. Trimming left V 2 bases short and J 0 bases short, with 10 bases between.

There are a few counts of this clonotype. With a far larger clone one base away, a read error is the likely cause. V usage is TRBV7-2 and J usage is TRBJ2-1, with D perhaps TRBD2 (6 bases). Germline CDR1 and CDR2: SGHTA and FQGNSA. This CDR3 has 15 residues. The V end lost 2 bases, the J end lost 10 bases, and 18 bases lay between the germline ends. The CDR3 is CASSLRRGSSYEQFF. CDR3 DNA sequence: TGTGCCAGCAGCTTACGACGGGGGAGCTCCTACGAGCAGTTCTTC.

This clonotype was found many times. The chain recombines TRBV5-1 with TRBJ2-3; D is unresolved. The CDR3 sequence is 14 residues long. Trimming took off 5 bases at V and 6 bases at J, with 16 bases between the two ends. CDR1 and CDR2 from the germline V gene are SGHRS and YFSETQ. CDR3 sequence: CASSPEAPGDTQYF. As DNA, the CDR3 is TGCGCCAGCAGTCCGGAAGCCCCCGGGGATACGCAGTATTTT. Full variable domain (missing parts from reference TRBV5-1 and TRBJ2-3): KAGVTQTPRYLIKTRGQQVTLSCSPISGHRSVSWYQQTPGQGLQFLFEYFSETQRNKGNFPGRFSGRQFSNSRSEMNVSTLELGDSALYLCASSPEAPGDTQYFGPGTRLTVL.

This clonotype has at least ten counts. The CDR3 region is CSVVDRDTLRETQYF. The CDR3 nucleotides are TGCAGCGTCGTCGACCGGGACACTCTCAGGGAGACCCAGTACTTC. The genes are TRBV29-1 and TRBJ2-5; D is possibly TRBD1 (6 bases). This CDR3 contains 15 residues. Trimming removed 6 bases from V and 5 bases from J, with 22 bases in between. Germline V CDR1 and CDR2: SQVTM, ANQGSEA.

This clonotype was counted ten times or more. The genes are TRBV18 and TRBJ2-3, with D tentatively TRBD1 or TRBD2 (6 bases each). Deletions cut 0 bases from V and 4 bases from J, with 11 bases between. The CDR3 has 15 residues. Germline assignment: CDR1 KGHSH and CDR2 LQKENI. CDR3 coding DNA: TGTGCCAGCTCACCACCGGAGGGGGGAGCAGATACGCAGTATTTT. As protein: CASSPPEGGADTQYF. Full variable domain (missing parts from reference TRBV18 and TRBJ2-3): NAGVMQNPRHLVRRRGQEARLRCSPMKGHSHVYWYRQLPEEGLKFMVYLQKENIIDESGMPKERFSAEFPKEGPSILRIQQVVRGDSAAYFCASSPPEGGADTQYFGPGTRLTVL.

Many counts were recorded for this clonotype. The chain carries TRBV4-1 and TRBJ1-5; 7 positions match TRBD1. V trimming: 1 base; J trimming: 7 bases; junction bases outside the gene matches: 7. The CDR3 has 15 amino acids. The V gene's germline CDR1 is MGHRA and CDR2 YSYEKL. The CDR3 region has the DNA TGCGCCAGCAGCCAAGGATACAGGGGAAAACAGCCCCAGCATTTT. Translating it yields CASSQGYRGKQPQHF.

At least ten counts were recorded for this clonotype. The chain employs TRBV14 and TRBJ2-3, with unresolved D. Between the trimmed V and J ends, which lost 3 bases and 3 bases, there was a span of 4 bases. Per the germline V gene, CDR1 is SGHDN and CDR2 is FVKESK. The CDR3 extends over 12 amino acids. CDR3 in amino acids: CASSHITDTQYF. The CDR3 DNA follows: TGTGCCAGCAGCCACATAACAGATACGCAGTATTTT.

The gene calls are TRBV19 and TRBJ2-2; TRBD2 aligns across 11 bases. Germline V gene sequence: CDR1 LNHDA, CDR2 SQIVND (reference sequence). The CDR3 spans 16 residues. V shed 4 bases and J 7 bases; nucleotides not matched to a gene: 8. The CDR3 nucleotides are TGTGCCAGTAGTACCCTTAGCGGGGGGGCCGTCGGGGAGCTGTTTTTT. It specifies CASSTLSGGAVGELFF.

This clonotype showed up many times. Germline is not matched at one junction end, which may reflect a read error. V is TRBV5-5 and J is TRBJ2-7; D is possibly TRBD2 (5 bases). In germline, CDR1 is SGHKS, CDR2 YYEKEE (reference sequence). This CDR3 has 15 amino acids. The CDR3 nucleotides read TGCGCCAGCAGCTTGGATAGCGCCTACAACTACGAGCAGTACTTC. Protein product: CASSLDSAYNYEQYF.

As to this clonotype: This may be a read error, as it is one base from a much larger clone. This sequence joins TRBV29-1 and TRBJ2-5; D is undetermined. The CDR3 spans 10 residues. Trimming left V 6 bases short and J 9 bases short, with 11 bases between. In germline, CDR1 is SQVTM, CDR2 ANQGSEA. The CDR3 sequence: CSVNLGSQYF. The CDR3 DNA reads TGCAGCGTGAACCTGGGGTCCCAGTACTTC.